Listed below are T cell receptor beta chains from one sample, sequenced in a study of shared clonotypes between healthy human individuals. Some clones are missing from TCRdb's copy, which holds only in-frame ones; the method was immunoSEQ multiplex PCR. The repertoire holds over a million clones, with about 74% as singletons. The material sequenced was memory CD4+ T cells sorted from blood. These receptors all come from a man aged 18-30 years in good health. Both conserved end residues are part of each CDR3. D genes are given only for firm matches. Only some rows state a clone size, as once, few, many or a class for expanded clones.

V gene	clone size	D gene	J gene	CDR3 DNA	CDR3 protein
TRBV30	.	.	TRBJ1-4	TGTGCCTGGAGTGTATCGCGTGCAACTAATGAAAAACTGTTTTTT	CAWSVSRATNEKLFF
TRBV28	.	TRBD2	TRBJ2-3	TGTGCCAGCAGTTCCGTAGCGGGGGGGAGCACAGATACGCAGTATTTT	CASSSVAGGSTDTQYF
TRBV28	.	TRBD1	TRBJ2-1	TGTGCCACTCTAACCGGGACAGTAACCTACAATGAGCAGTTCTTC	CATLTGTVTYNEQFF
TRBV9	.	TRBD1	TRBJ2-7	TGTGCCAGCAGCGACCACAGGGGGTACGAGCAGTACTTC	CASSDHRGYEQYF
TRBV19	.	TRBD1	TRBJ1-1	TGTGCCAGTAGTCTGACAGGGTCCACTGAAGCTTTCTTT	CASSLTGSTEAFF
TRBV5-1	.	.	TRBJ2-3	TGCGCCAGCAGCGCGGGACAGACCACAGATACGCAGTATTTT	CASSAGQTTDTQYF
TRBV19	.	.	TRBJ1-2	TGTGCCAGTAGTATATTGCAGGGGCGAGGGAAGCATGGCTACACCTTC	CASSILQGRGKHGYTF
TRBV5-4	.	TRBD2	TRBJ2-7	TGTGCCAGCAGCTTCGCCGGGGGGGCTTCCTACGAGCAGTACTTC	CASSFAGGASYEQYF
TRBV14	.	TRBD1	TRBJ1-5	TGTGCCAGCGGGACCAAACAGGGGGCGGGGAATCAGCCCCAGCATTTT	CASGTKQGAGNQPQHF
TRBV7-2	.	TRBD1	TRBJ1-6	TGTGCCAGCAGCTTAGAGGGGGCCAGTTCACCCCTCCACTTT	CASSLEGASSPLHF
TRBV6-5	.	TRBD2	TRBJ2-7	TGTGCCAGCAGTATCAGCGGGAGGGGTCCTTACGAGCAGTACTTC	CASSISGRGPYEQYF
TRBV19	.	TRBD1	TRBJ2-7	TGTGCCAGTAGTCCAGTCCCCGGGACAGGGCCCTACGAGCAGTACTTC	CASSPVPGTGPYEQYF
TRBV5-8	.	.	TRBJ1-3	TGTGCCAGCAGCATTTGGACGGCAAATCGTGGAAACACCATATATTTT	CASSIWTANRGNTIYF
TRBV30	.	.	TRBJ2-7	TGTGCCTGGGGCCTGACCCCGGGGGCAAACGAGCAGTACTTC	CAWGLTPGANEQYF
TRBV11-2	.	.	TRBJ2-2	TGTGCCAGCAGCCCTCGAACTAGCACCGGGGAGCTGTTTTTT	CASSPRTSTGELFF
TRBV7-6	.	.	TRBJ1-1	TGTGCCAGCAGCTCACAGGGCACTGAAGCTTTCTTT	CASSSQGTEAFF
TRBV5-1	once	TRBD2	TRBJ2-1	TGCGCCAGCAGCTCACGCGGCCGGGGGGGCCTAGATGAGCAGTTCTTC	CASSSRGRGGLDEQFF
TRBV14	.	.	TRBJ1-1	TGTGCCAGCAGCCAACAGAGGGAACGACGATCGAACACTGAAGCTTTCTTT	CASSQQRERRSNTEAFF
TRBV2	.	TRBD2	TRBJ2-2	TGTGCCAGCAGGATGGGGACTAGCGCGAACACCGGGGAGCTGTTTTTT	CASRMGTSANTGELFF
TRBV11-2	few	.	TRBJ2-7	TGTGCCAGCAGCTTAGGCAGGGGCCGAGGCGAGCAGTACTTC	CASSLGRGRGEQYF
TRBV2	.	TRBD2	TRBJ2-3	TGTGCCAGCAGTGAAGGTCGGGGGGGCAGGTTGACAGATACGCAGTATTTT	CASSEGRGGRLTDTQYF
TRBV6-5	.	.	TRBJ2-2	TGTGCCAGCAGTTACTCCTGGGGGAACACCGGGGAGCTGTTTTTT	CASSYSWGNTGELFF
TRBV5-1	.	.	TRBJ2-2	TGCGCCAGCAGCCCGGGACTCACCGGGGAGCTGTTTTTT	CASSPGLTGELFF
TRBV7-6	.	.	TRBJ2-3	TGTGCCAGCAGCTTATCGACATCCCCCACAGATACGCAGTATTTT	CASSLSTSPTDTQYF
TRBV10-3	.	TRBD2	TRBJ2-3	TGTGCCATCAAGATTATGGCGGGGGGTCACCTCGATACAGATACGCAGTATTTT	CAIKIMAGGHLDTDTQYF
TRBV19	few	TRBD1	TRBJ1-4	TGTGCCAGTCGCGGGACAGGGGAGGAAAAACTGTTTTTT	CASRGTGEEKLFF
TRBV9	.	TRBD1	TRBJ2-1	TGTGCCAGCAGCGTAGAGGGACAGGGGTTCCAGGGGCAGTTCTTC	CASSVEGQGFQGQFF
TRBV5-6	once	TRBD1	TRBJ2-5	TGTGCCAGCAGCCTTAACCGACAGGGATTCGAAGAGACCCAGTACTTC	CASSLNRQGFEETQYF
TRBV18	.	.	TRBJ2-2	TGTGCCAGCTCACCGGCTAAGCAGGGTATCACCGGGGAGCTGTTTTTT	CASSPAKQGITGELFF
TRBV11-2	.	TRBD1	TRBJ2-7	TGTGCCAGCAGCTTAGGTCGGGGATGGGACAGCTCCTACGAGCAGTACTTC	CASSLGRGWDSSYEQYF
TRBV27	.	TRBD2	TRBJ2-3	TGTGCCAGCAGCCTTACTAGCGGGGGTGGAGATACGCAGTATTTT	CASSLTSGGGDTQYF
TRBV19	.	.	TRBJ1-5	TGTGCCAGTAGTATCCCGCGTAGCCACAATCAGCCCCAGCATTTT	CASSIPRSHNQPQHF
TRBV5-1	.	.	TRBJ1-3	TGCGCCAGCAGCTTGCAGGACCCCTCTGGAAACACCATATATTTT	CASSLQDPSGNTIYF
TRBV5-4	.	.	TRBJ2-1	TGTGCCAGCAGTGTGGACTTCTCCTACAATGAGCAGTTCTTC	CASSVDFSYNEQFF
TRBV6-1	.	.	TRBJ1-3	TGTGCCAGCCGAGCAGGGGCTGGAAACACCATATATTTT	CASRAGAGNTIYF
TRBV12-5	.	TRBD1	TRBJ1-6	TGTGCTAGTGGTTTGGAGACAGGGTACAATTCACCCCTCCACTTT	CASGLETGYNSPLHF
TRBV10-3	.	TRBD1	TRBJ1-1	TGTGCCATCAGTGGGACAGGGGGAACTGAAGCTTTCTTT	CAISGTGGTEAFF
TRBV27	.	.	TRBJ1-5	TGTGCCAGCAGGAGAGTCGATAGCAATCAGCCCCAGCATTTT	CASRRVDSNQPQHF
TRBV2	few	.	TRBJ1-4	TGTGCCAGCAACAACCCCGGTAATGAAAAACTGTTTTTT	CASNNPGNEKLFF
TRBV5-1	.	TRBD2	TRBJ2-3	TGCGCCAGCAGCTTGCCTAGCGGTAGCACAGATACGCAGTATTTT	CASSLPSGSTDTQYF
TRBV28	.	.	TRBJ1-2	TGTGCCAGCAGGACGACCCCAGGTTACTATGGCTACACCTTC	CASRTTPGYYGYTF
TRBV5-5	.	.	TRBJ1-5	TGTGCCAGCAGCTTGGCTTTGGGGGAGACCACTCAGCCCCAGCATTTT	CASSLALGETTQPQHF
TRBV6-1	.	TRBD1	TRBJ1-5	TGTGCCAGCAACCTAGACAGGGCTCAGCCCCAGCATTTT	CASNLDRAQPQHF
TRBV6-5	.	.	TRBJ1-6	TGTGCCAGCAGTTACATACAGAACAATTCACCCCTCCACTTT	CASSYIQNNSPLHF
TRBV27	.	.	TRBJ1-2	TGTGCCAGCAGTCCGTCTACGTTGGGTAACTATGGCTACACCTTC	CASSPSTLGNYGYTF
TRBV11-2	.	TRBD1	TRBJ2-7	TGTGCCAGCAGCGGGGACAGGGGCGGCGAGCAGTACTTC	CASSGDRGGEQYF
TRBV27	.	.	TRBJ2-7	TGTGCCAGCAGTAGAGATGGGACTTACTACGAGCAGTACTTC	CASSRDGTYYEQYF
TRBV27	.	.	TRBJ1-6	TGTGCCAGCAGATCTCAGGGTGGGAATTCACCCCTCCACTTT	CASRSQGGNSPLHF
TRBV19	.	.	TRBJ1-3	TGTGCCTCATCAGGGTTCGCCGGAAACACCATATATTTT	CASSGFAGNTIYF
TRBV30	.	.	TRBJ1-2	TGTGCCTGGAGTGTAGAACGTAGCCACACCTTC	CAWSVERSHTF
TRBV18	.	.	TRBJ1-1	TGTGCCAGCTCACCAAGTCGGGAAGTTGTAGCTTTCTTT	CASSPSREVVAFF
TRBV18	.	.	TRBJ2-2	TGTGCCAGCTCACCGGAGATCACCGGGGAGCTGTTTTTT	CASSPEITGELFF
TRBV6-1	once	.	TRBJ2-7	TGTGCCAGCAGTGAAGAAATAAACCTTGAGGGATTTAATTCGTACGAGCAGTACTTC	CASSEEINLEGFNSYEQYF